The text below deals with one T cell receptor (beta chain). PCR was performed using 60 Vbeta and 13 Jbeta primers. Sequencing used immunoSEQ multiplex PCR; TCRdb keeps in-frame clones, though not all of them. The profile shows about 100,000 clones, about 60% of them singletons. After removal of 2 bases from V and 7 bases from J, the junction contained 4 bases not matched to a gene. In germline, CDR1 is MNHNY, CDR2 SVGAGI (reference sequence). CDR3 length: 15 residues. This sample was taken from a study of cytomegalovirus exposure and HLA in healthy donors. Material for sequencing was PBMCs. This TCR came from a human donor in good health. The V call is TRBV6-6, the J call TRBJ1-6; TRBD1 matches 8 bases. The CDR3 spells CASSYQTGDNSPLHF. DNA for the CDR3: TGTGCCAGCAGTTACCAGACAGGGGACAATTCACCCCTCCACTTT.